This T cell receptor beta chain was profiled in a study of human T cells and chemical hapten exposure. As to time point: patch test 2, 6 weeks after DPC sensitization. Sample treatment: therapeutic diphenylcyclopropenone sensitization with weekly scalp DPC. Alopecia patients between 18 and 70 years old and suitable for DPC were used as donors. Individual cDNA molecules each carried unique molecular identifiers attached by the library. From the RACE reads, TCRdb called clonotypes with MiXCR, one entry per CDR3 protein. Seen here are approximately 84,000 distinct CDR3 sequences, around 9.6% observed once, and the top ten hold 2% to 2.5%. The study's findings and limits: There was a positive correlation between PT1 expanded TCR counts and patch test score.

In this sample, this clonotype turned up a few times. Antigen: not known. This sequence originates from a woman in her twenties or thirties with alopecia areata. Some clones in this sample may be carry-over from other donors' samples. The sample was whole blood, taken in connection with sensitization to the hapten diphenylcyclopropenone (DPC).

DNA of the CDR3: TGTGCCAGCAGTTTGGGCCCCAGGACCCAGTACTTC. Protein: CASSLGPRTQYF. The chain recombines TRBV28 with TRBJ2-5; D remains unclear. Germline CDR1 is MDHEN and CDR2 is SYDVKM. The CDR3 runs to 12 residues. The germline V and J ends were trimmed by 3 bases and 7 bases, with 9 bases remaining between them. Together with reference TRBV28 and TRBJ2-5, the CDR3 gives the full variable domain: DVKVTQSSRYLVKRTGEKVFLECVQDMDHENMFWYRQDPGLGLRLIYFSYDVKMKEKGDIPEGYSVSREKKERFSLILESASTNQTSMYLCASSLGPRTQYFGPGTRLLVL.